Reported below is one T cell receptor beta chain. Antigen: not known. These data are taken from a study of blood T cells in healthy people across ages. Findings of the study overall: Naive and antigen-experienced cells were not separated, limiting conclusive comparison.

A sample-barcoded 5' primer and a J-beta primer mix were used in a second PCR of roughly 7 to 11 cycles. TCRdb reprocessed the 5' RACE reads with MiXCR, giving one entry per CDR3 protein. The sample has about 680,000 distinct CDR3 sequences; 45% to 50% are singletons. Germline-derived CDR1 and CDR2 are MNHNS and SASEGT. V was pared by 6 bases and J by 4 bases, with 6 bases between. The CDR3 covers 12 residues. The clonotype was recovered from a woman aged 55-70 years in good health. The V call is TRBV6-1, the J call TRBJ1-4, with no clear D. Sequencing used blood. CDR3 bases: TGTGCCAGCAGGATTGGTAATGAAAAACTGTTTTTT. Amino acid sequence: CASRIGNEKLFF.